Sequencing of this T cell receptor beta chain was carried out in a study of blood T cell repertoires in COVID-19. On the study more broadly: Whether acute or convalescent, the COVID-19 samples came from the United States, Italy and Spain.

Using immunoSEQ multiplex PCR, the repertoire was profiled, and TCRdb retains in-frame clones only, with some absent. The repertoire holds some 370,000 clones, with around four fifths as singletons. Participant age was roughly 18 to 89 years, and participants resided in about two dozen US areas. Trimming removed 4 bases from V and 5 bases from J; junction bases left unmatched: 9. Per germline, CDR1 SNHLY and CDR2 FYNNEI. The CDR3 contains 15 residues. The clonotype comes from a woman aged 50 to 60 who had recovered from COVID-19. This chain uses TRBV2 with TRBJ2-7; 9 bases are shared with TRBD1. Sequenced sample: PBMCs or T cells enriched from blood (not recorded which). The CDR3 region has the DNA TGTGCCAGCAGTGCACTACAGGGGGCGATCAACGAGCAGTACTTC. Protein: CASSALQGAINEQYF.